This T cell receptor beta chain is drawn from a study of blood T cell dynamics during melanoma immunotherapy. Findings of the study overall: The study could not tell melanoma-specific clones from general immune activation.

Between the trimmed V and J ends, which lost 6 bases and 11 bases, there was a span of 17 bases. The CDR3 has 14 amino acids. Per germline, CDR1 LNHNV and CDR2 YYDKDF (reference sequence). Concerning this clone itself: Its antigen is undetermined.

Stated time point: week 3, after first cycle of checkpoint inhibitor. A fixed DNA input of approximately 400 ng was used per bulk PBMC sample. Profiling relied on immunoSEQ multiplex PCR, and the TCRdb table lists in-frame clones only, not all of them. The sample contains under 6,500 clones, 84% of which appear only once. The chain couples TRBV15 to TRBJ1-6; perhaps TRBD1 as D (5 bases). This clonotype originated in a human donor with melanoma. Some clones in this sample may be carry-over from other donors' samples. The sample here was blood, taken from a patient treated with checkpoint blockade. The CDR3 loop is CATSRDGGGAPLHF. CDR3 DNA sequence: TGTGCCACCAGTAGGGACGGCGGAGGGGCACCCCTCCACTTT.